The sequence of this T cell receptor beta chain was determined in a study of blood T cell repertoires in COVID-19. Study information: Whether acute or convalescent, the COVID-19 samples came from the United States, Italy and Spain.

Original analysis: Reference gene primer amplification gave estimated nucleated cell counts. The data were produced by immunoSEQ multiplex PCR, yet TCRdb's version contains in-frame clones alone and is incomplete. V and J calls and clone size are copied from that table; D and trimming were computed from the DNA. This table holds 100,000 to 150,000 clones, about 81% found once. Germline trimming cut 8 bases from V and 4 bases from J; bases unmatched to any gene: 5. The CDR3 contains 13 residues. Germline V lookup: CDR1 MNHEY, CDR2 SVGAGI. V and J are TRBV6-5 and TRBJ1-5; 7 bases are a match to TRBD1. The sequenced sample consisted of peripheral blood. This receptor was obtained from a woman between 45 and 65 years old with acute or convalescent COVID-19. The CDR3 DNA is TGTGCCAGCCGACAGGGAGAAAATCAGCCCCAGCATTTT. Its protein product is CASRQGENQPQHF.